These 9 T cell receptor beta chains were sequenced from one sample in a study of T-cell reconstitution after alpha-beta-depleted transplantation in children. As it was prepared, the TCRbeta library received unique molecular identifiers. TCRdb fed the PCR reads into MiXCR, producing one record per CDR3 protein. The table lists more than 100,000 distinct CDR3 sequences, 20% to 25% of them singletons. This sample comprised PBMCs, mostly from graft donor cells, obtained 180 days after TCRalphabeta/CD19-depleted stem cell transplant. The origin of the receptors is a male patient aged 2-15 years who had a stem cell transplant for chronic granulomatous disease, so the T cells may come from the graft donor.

In its sample, this clonotype was seen many times. The V call is TRBV6-1, the J call TRBJ1-4, with D hard to call. CDR1 is MNHNS and CDR2 is SASEGT in the germline V gene. Trimming removed 4 bases from V and 4 bases from J, with 13 bases in between. This CDR3 region has 15 residues. The DNA for the CDR3 is TGTGCCAGCAGTGCCCGAGGAGGGCATAATGAAAAACTGTTTTTT. Its protein is CASSARGGHNEKLFF.

This clonotype was recorded at least ten times. The rearrangement uses TRBV5-6 and TRBJ2-7, with D tentatively TRBD1 (5 bases). CDR3 length: 13 amino acids. Germline V gene sequence: CDR1 SGHDT, CDR2 YYEEEE. Trimming pared 0 bases from V and 4 bases from J, leaving 8 bases between. CDR3 region: CASSLARAYEQYF. Written as DNA, the CDR3 is TGTGCCAGCAGCTTGGCCAGGGCTTACGAGCAGTACTTC.

This clonotype was observed at least ten times. This chain uses TRBV7-8 with TRBJ2-2; possible D gene TRBD1, 6 bases. With 4 bases removed from V and 1 base from J, the gap between germline ends came to 16 bases. The CDR3 is made up of 17 amino acids. The germline V gene has CDR1 SGHVS and CDR2 FQNEAQ. CDR3 residues: CASSSQPPGQNTGELFF. DNA for the CDR3: TGTGCCAGCAGCTCCCAACCCCCGGGACAGAACACCGGGGAGCTGTTTTTT. Complete variable domain (other parts from reference TRBV7-8 and TRBJ2-2): GAGVSQSPRYKVAKRGQDVALRCDPISGHVSLFWYQQALGQGPEFLTYFQNEAQLDKSGLPSDRFFAERPEGSVSTLKIQRTQQEDSAVYLCASSSQPPGQNTGELFFGEGSRLTVL.

This clonotype was seen repeatedly, ten times or more. This chain uses TRBV4-2 with TRBJ2-2; possibly TRBD2 for D (6 bases). The CDR3 is 14 residues long. In germline, CDR1 is LGHNA, CDR2 YNFKEQ. V was cut by 4 bases and J by 5 bases, with 11 bases left in between. For the CDR3, the DNA is TGTGCCAGCAGCCGGGGGGTCGATACCGGGGAGCTGTTTTTT. Protein: CASSRGVDTGELFF.

The chain carries TRBV5-1 and TRBJ2-1, with 14 bases fitting TRBD2. Germline-derived CDR1 and CDR2 are SGHRS and YFSETQ. The V gene end was trimmed by 4 bases and the J gene end by 7 bases; junction bases not matched to a gene: 10. The length of the CDR3 is 17 residues. The CDR3 loop reads CASSPGRLAGGRNEQFF. CDR3 nucleotide sequence: TGCGCCAGCAGCCCCGGCAGACTAGCGGGGGGGCGAAATGAGCAGTTCTTC.

The chain carries TRBV3-1 and TRBJ1-2; 8 bases map to TRBD1. There are 15 residues in the CDR3. Germline V gene sequence: CDR1 LGHDT, CDR2 YNNKEL (reference sequence). After removal of 4 bases from V and 6 bases from J, the junction contained 10 bases not matched to a gene. The CDR3 reads CASSPRDRSNDGYTF. Written as DNA, the CDR3 is TGTGCCAGCAGCCCTCGGGACAGGTCGAACGATGGCTACACCTTC.

This clonotype was seen a handful of times. The V gene is TRBV24-1, the J gene TRBJ2-2, with D unclear. The CDR3 covers 12 residues. The V and J ends lost 7 bases and 2 bases respectively, with 4 bases between them. The germline V gene encodes CDR1 KGHDR and CDR2 SFDVKD. The CDR3 is CATRGNTGELFF. CDR3 coding DNA: TGTGCCACCAGGGGAAACACCGGGGAGCTGTTTTTT.

The rearrangement uses TRBV15 and TRBJ2-1, with D tentatively TRBD2 (6 bases). V dropped 0 bases and J dropped 4 bases, with 19 bases sitting between them. Looked up from germline, CDR1 is LNHNV and CDR2 is YYDKDF (reference sequence). The CDR3 loop spans 18 amino acids. The CDR3 region is CATSRDLRTGDRYNEQFF. As DNA, the CDR3 is TGTGCCACCAGCAGAGATCTTCGGACGGGGGATCGTTACAATGAGCAGTTCTTC.

There are many counts of this clonotype. The V gene is TRBV3-1, the J gene TRBJ2-7; 10 positions match TRBD2. The CDR3 sequence is 16 residues long. Germline CDR1 LGHDT, CDR2 YNNKEL (reference sequence). V shed 2 bases and J 0 bases; nucleotides not matched to a gene: 4. The DNA of the CDR3 is TGTGCCAGCAGCCAACATAGGACTAGCGGCTCCTACGAGCAGTACTTC. Protein product: CASSQHRTSGSYEQYF.